The 18 T cell receptor beta chains in this list originate from one sample, sequenced in a study of persistence of HIV-infected CD4 T cells. This was the immunoSEQ version 4 assay in survey mode. Method: immunoSEQ multiplex PCR; TCRdb's copy keeps in-frame clones and lacks some. Among some 58,000 clones, less than 85% were seen once, and the ten largest hold 1.7%. Their antigen targets remain unknown. Cells were stimulated with overlapping HIV-1 Gag 15-mer peptides. Memory cells lacking CD40L and CD69 with high CD45RO were sorted. This specimen was CD4+ T cells sorted from PBMCs after approximately 19-hour stimulation, taken from a patient who received antiretroviral therapy. The receptors were gathered from an adult man with HIV who was CMV-seropositive.

The genes are TRBV11-3 and TRBJ2-3, with D tentatively TRBD2 (7 bases). Trimming stripped 6 bases from V and 1 base from J, with 14 bases between. CDR3 length: 15 residues. The germline CDR1 and CDR2 sequences are SGHNT and YENEEA. The CDR3 DNA follows: TGTGCCAGCAGTCTTACGGGGGGCCGCACAGATACGCAGTATTTT. This codes for CASSLTGGRTDTQYF.

The chain employs TRBV29-1 and TRBJ2-7, with 8 nucleotides matching TRBD1. Germline V gene data show CDR1 as SQVTM and CDR2 as ANQGSEA. Trimming removed 4 bases from V and 5 bases from J; junction bases left unmatched: 4. The CDR3 length is 12 residues. CDR3 DNA sequence: TGCAGCGTTGTCAGGGGGCGAAACGAGCAGTACTTC. This translates into CSVVRGRNEQYF.

The count of this clone is one. V and J are TRBV29-1 and TRBJ1-1; D remains unclear. Germline V gene data show CDR1 as SQVTM and CDR2 as ANQGSEA. This CDR3 spans 11 amino acids. Trimming cost V 4 bases and J 4 bases, with 7 bases left between them. CDR3 protein: CSVVTPTEAFF. CDR3 nucleotide sequence: TGCAGCGTTGTCACCCCCACTGAAGCTTTCTTT.

The chain combines TRBV6-1 with TRBJ1-1; possibly TRBD1 for D (5 bases). This CDR3 spans 11 amino acids. The ends were cut back, 2 bases at V and 11 bases at J, with 9 bases in the middle. Germline V lookup: CDR1 MNHNS, CDR2 SASEGT. CDR3: CASSELWGAFF. The CDR3 nucleotides read TGTGCCAGCAGTGAACTCTGGGGCGCTTTCTTT.

The chain links TRBV15 to TRBJ1-6; a possible D gene is TRBD1 (6 bases). The CDR3 consists of 14 residues. Trimming left V 2 bases short and J 10 bases short, with 12 bases between. Germline loops: CDR1 LNHNV, CDR2 YYDKDF (reference sequence). CDR3 sequence (DNA): TGTGCCACCAGCAGAACAGGGCATGAATCACCCCTCCACTTT. Encoded protein: CATSRTGHESPLHF. The complete variable domain, with remaining parts taken from reference TRBV15 and TRBJ1-6, reads DAMVIQNPRYQVTQFGKPVTLSCSQTLNHNVMYWYQQKSSQAPKLLFHYYDKDFNNEADTPDNFQSRRPNTSFCFLDIRSPGLGDTAMYLCATSRTGHESPLHFGNGTRLTVT.

With regard to this clone: Possible read error: a much larger clone is one base away. At the DNA level, this CDR3 is encoded by other sequences in the same sample as well. This sequence joins TRBV20-1 and TRBJ1-4, with D unclear. CDR1 and CDR2 from the germline V gene are DFQATT and SNEGSKA (reference sequence). CDR3 length equals 11 residues. V was shortened by 1 base and J by 8 bases, with 5 bases between the two germline ends. CDR3 DNA sequence: TGCAGTGCTAGAGCCCAAGAAAAACTGTTTTTT. This encodes CSARAQEKLFF.

The chain combines TRBV6-1 with TRBJ1-5; D gene uncertain. V gave up 1 base and J gave up 4 bases, with 17 bases separating them. CDR3 length equals 17 residues. Looked up from germline, CDR1 is MNHNS and CDR2 is SASEGT. The CDR3 loop reads CASSEDHVRASNQPQHF. In DNA, the CDR3 is TGTGCCAGCAGTGAAGATCACGTCCGGGCCTCAAATCAGCCCCAGCATTTT.

Within the sample, this clone is medium-sized. This chain connects TRBV2 to TRBJ1-2, with TRBD1 as a possible D gene (6 bases). The CDR3 has 14 residues. Between the trimmed V and J ends, which lost 2 bases and 8 bases, there was a span of 15 bases. CDR1 and CDR2 (germline): SNHLY, FYNNEI. DNA for the CDR3: TGTGCCAGCAGTGAAATGGCGGGGGCGACCGGCTACACCTTC. This sequence encodes CASSEMAGATGYTF.

V and J are TRBV12-3 or TRBV12-4 and TRBJ2-7; D may be TRBD1 (6 bases). The CDR3 spans 12 residues. Trimming shortened V by 8 bases and J by 6 bases, and 14 bases separated the two germline ends. The CDR3 DNA is TGTGCCAGCCAGATGAGGGGGACCGAGCAGTACTTC. This codes for CASQMRGTEQYF.

This clone was seen only a few times. The chain recombines TRBV2 with TRBJ2-7, with 9 bases matching TRBD1. The ends lost 8 bases at V and 6 bases at J; junction bases unmatched: 8. Germline V gene sequence: CDR1 SNHLY, CDR2 FYNNEI. CDR3 length equals 13 residues. The CDR3 reads CASETGGVSEQYF. In nucleotides, the CDR3 is TGTGCCAGCGAGACAGGGGGAGTCTCCGAGCAGTACTTC. Full variable domain (rest looked up from reference TRBV2 and TRBJ2-7): EPEVTQTPSHQVTQMGQEVILRCVPISNHLYFYWYRQILGQKVEFLVSFYNNEISEKSEIFDDQFSVERPDGSNFTLKIRSTKLEDSAMYFCASETGGVSEQYFGPGTRLTVT.

V is TRBV5-8 and J is TRBJ1-4; the D gene is possibly TRBD1 (6 bases). Germline values: CDR1 SGHTS, CDR2 YDEGEE. The CDR3 contains 12 residues. V was cut by 4 bases and J by 15 bases, with 16 bases left in between. CDR3 nucleotides: TGTGCCAGCAGCCCAATTGAACAGGGTGTGTTTTTT. Translated, it gives CASSPIEQGVFF.

This clone came up a few times. The chain is built from TRBV18 and TRBJ1-6; unclear D gene. CDR3 length: 15 residues. The germline CDR1 and CDR2 sequences are KGHSH and LQKENI. V lost 3 bases and J lost 6, with 12 bases in between. The DNA of the CDR3 is TGTGCCAGCTCACCCGAACTACTGCGTAATTCACCCCTCCACTTT. As protein: CASSPELLRNSPLHF.

The chain joins TRBV3-1 (or the pseudogene TRBV3-2) to TRBJ2-6; D is perhaps TRBD1 (5 bases). Looked up from germline, CDR1 is LGHDT and CDR2 is YNNKEL (reference sequence). The V end was cut by 4 bases, the J end by 0 bases, with 10 bases between. The CDR3 sequence is 16 residues long. This chain's CDR3 is CASSPARGSGANVLTF. The CDR3 coding sequence is TGTGCCAGCAGCCCAGCAAGGGGCTCTGGGGCCAACGTCCTGACTTTC.

The CDR3 DNA reads as TGTGCCAGCAGGCACTCAGGGGGGATGAACACTGAAGCTTTCTTT. Translating gives CASRHSGGMNTEAFF. This chain uses TRBV28 with TRBJ1-1; 7 nucleotides match TRBD1. The length of the CDR3 is 15 residues. The germline gives CDR1 MDHEN, CDR2 SYDVKM. The trim removed 6 bases at V and 0 bases at J, leaving 7 bases unmatched.

A single count supports this clone. This chain uses TRBV24-1 with TRBJ2-3, with D perhaps given as TRBD1 or TRBD2 (5 bases each). The CDR3 extends over 16 amino acids. Germline CDR1 and CDR2: KGHDR and SFDVKD. V was cut by 3 bases and J by 2 bases, with 14 bases left in between. The CDR3 loop reads CATSDPLVGDTDTQYF. The CDR3 coding sequence is TGTGCCACCAGTGATCCGCTAGTGGGGGACACAGATACGCAGTATTTT.

The chain carries TRBV29-1 and TRBJ2-3, with 8 bases identical to TRBD1. V gave up 4 bases and J gave up 5 bases; unmatched junction bases: 5. The CDR3 is made up of 13 amino acids. Germline V gives CDR1 SQVTM, CDR2 ANQGSEA. CDR3: CSVGRGQRDTQYF. The CDR3, as DNA: TGCAGCGTTGGCAGGGGGCAGAGAGATACGCAGTATTTT.

This clone was recorded a few times. The CDR3 region is CASSLMTRDVQFF. Here the CDR3 DNA reads TGTGCCAGCAGTTTAATGACCCGGGACGTGCAGTTCTTC. This chain connects TRBV27 to TRBJ2-1; D may match TRBD1 or TRBD2 (5 bases each). Trimming shortened V by 2 bases and J by 12 bases, and 14 bases separated the two germline ends. Germline CDR1 MNHEY, CDR2 SMNVEV (reference sequence). This CDR3 region has 13 residues.

CDR3 sequence reads: CASSSTGGGTEAFF. In DNA, the CDR3 is TGTGCCAGCAGCTCCACAGGGGGTGGCACTGAAGCTTTCTTT. V usage is TRBV7-2 and J usage is TRBJ1-1; 8 nucleotides line up with TRBD1. The V gene end was trimmed by 4 bases and the J gene end by 4 bases; junction bases not matched to a gene: 5. CDR3 length: 14 residues. From germline, CDR1 is SGHTA and CDR2 FQGNSA. Filled out from reference TRBV7-2 and TRBJ1-1, the complete variable domain reads GAGVSQSPSNKVTEKGKDVELRCDPISGHTALYWYRQSLGQGLEFLIYFQGNSAPDKSGLPSDRFSAERTGGSVSTLTIQRTQQEDSAVYLCASSSTGGGTEAFFGQGTRLTVV.